A single sample is the source of the 30 T cell receptor beta chains below, sequenced in a study of T cells in Graves' hyperthyroidism and ophthalmopathy. From RNA transcripts, TCR beta CDR3 regions were amplified. Initially, a first-round RT-PCR of the TCR CDR3 employed the HTBI primer set. TCRdb recomputed calls from the multiplex PCR reads with MiXCR, one row per CDR3 protein. This repertoire shows approximately 620,000 distinct CDR3 sequences, approximately 16% found once; its top ten account for less than 3.5%. The material sequenced was blood. The receptors come from a woman in her thirties or forties with Graves' ophthalmopathy.

This clonotype was observed a few times. The rearrangement links TRBV7-2 to TRBJ2-2; 11 bases agree with TRBD1. Germline CDR1 and CDR2: SGHTA and FQGNSA. V trimming: 1 base; J trimming: 4 bases; junction bases outside the gene matches: 2. The length of the CDR3 is 16 residues. The CDR3 DNA sequence: TGTGCCAGCAGCTTAGGCGGGACAGGGGGCACCGGGGAGCTGTTTTTT. Translating it yields CASSLGGTGGTGELFF.

This clonotype was found a few times. The chain couples TRBV13 to TRBJ1-2; no definite D call. Trimming removed 3 bases from V and 4 bases from J, with 12 bases in between. This CDR3 has 14 residues. Germline-derived CDR1 and CDR2 are PRHDT and FYEKMQ (reference sequence). CDR3 amino acids: CASSFREGSYGYTF. The CDR3, as DNA: TGTGCCAGCAGCTTTCGCGAGGGCAGCTATGGCTACACCTTC.

This clonotype was detected many times. CDR3 in amino acids: CASSFLAGGHNEQFF. The CDR3 bases are TGTGCCAGCAGCTTCCTAGCGGGGGGGCACAATGAGCAGTTCTTC. The V gene is TRBV11-1, the J gene TRBJ2-1; 12 bases agree with TRBD2. CDR1 and CDR2 from the germline V gene are SGHAT and FQDESV (reference sequence). The junction had 2 bases not matched to a gene; V was cut back by 3 bases and J by 5 bases. This CDR3 comprises 15 residues. The complete variable domain, with remaining parts taken from reference TRBV11-1 and TRBJ2-1, reads EAEVAQSPRYKITEKSQAVAFWCDPISGHATLYWYRQILGQGPELLVQFQDESVVDDSQLPKDRFSAERLKGVDSTLKIQPAELGDSAMYLCASSFLAGGHNEQFFGPGTRLTVL.

The gene calls are TRBV11-2 and TRBJ1-1; TRBD1 matches at 7 bases. The CDR3 runs to 15 residues. Germline CDR1 reads SGHAT; CDR2 reads FQNNGV. Trimming cost V 4 bases and J 4 bases; bases outside gene matches: 9. CDR3 sequence: CASSSNRGRFTEAFF. The CDR3 coding sequence is TGTGCCAGCAGCTCAAACAGGGGAAGGTTCACTGAAGCTTTCTTT.

There are a few counts of this clonotype. CDR3 loop: CASSLVGSEIYEQYF. In DNA form, the CDR3 reads TGTGCCAGCAGCTTGGTGGGTTCGGAGATCTACGAGCAGTACTTC. The V gene is TRBV5-8, the J gene TRBJ2-7; D gene ambiguous. V was clipped by 0 bases and J by 3 bases, with 13 bases between them. Per germline, CDR1 SGHTS and CDR2 YDEGEE. CDR3 length: 15 residues.

The V call is TRBV2, the J call TRBJ2-3; D is perhaps TRBD2 (5 bases). The V gene lost 5 bases and the J gene lost 4 bases, with 13 bases spanning the gap. The length of the CDR3 is 14 residues. The germline V gene encodes CDR1 SNHLY and CDR2 FYNNEI. The CDR3 bases are TGTGCCAGCAGTCCTCCGGGGATCGCAGATACGCAGTATTTT. Translating gives CASSPPGIADTQYF. Full variable domain (missing parts from reference TRBV2 and TRBJ2-3): EPEVTQTPSHQVTQMGQEVILRCVPISNHLYFYWYRQILGQKVEFLVSFYNNEISEKSEIFDDQFSVERPDGSNFTLKIRSTKLEDSAMYFCASSPPGIADTQYFGPGTRLTVL.

This clonotype has at least ten counts. The V call is TRBV10-2, the J call TRBJ2-5; TRBD2 matches 12 bases. With 7 bases clipped from V and 5 bases from J, the junction kept 5 bases outside the gene matches. The germline V gene encodes CDR1 WSHSY and CDR2 SAAADI. This CDR3 has 14 amino acids. Here the CDR3 reads CASTTSGGYETQYF. The CDR3 DNA sequence: TGCGCCAGCACGACTAGCGGGGGATACGAGACCCAGTACTTC.

The chain carries TRBV6-2 or TRBV6-3 and TRBJ2-1; possible D gene TRBD2, 6 bases. CDR3 length: 17 amino acids. Germline V gene sequence: CDR1 MNHEY, CDR2 SVGEGT. Trimming pared 0 bases from V and 7 bases from J, leaving 19 bases between. DNA for the CDR3: TGTGCCAGCAGTTACTCGGGACTGGTCCAGGGACGGAATGAGCAGTTCTTC. It yields the protein CASSYSGLVQGRNEQFF.

This clonotype was observed many times. CDR3: CASSDDGLVLQETQYF. DNA for the CDR3: TGTGCCAGCAGTGACGATGGACTAGTCCTCCAAGAGACCCAGTACTTC. The chain links TRBV2 to TRBJ2-5, with 7 positions matching TRBD2. J gave up 1 base and V 3 bases, and 8 bases lay outside the gene matches. The CDR3 extends over 16 amino acids. From germline, CDR1 is SNHLY and CDR2 FYNNEI.

This clonotype was picked up many times. The chain uses TRBV18 and TRBJ2-3, with 12 bases matching TRBD2. This CDR3 comprises 17 residues. From germline, CDR1 is KGHSH and CDR2 LQKENI. The V segment lost 3 bases and the J segment 4 bases; nucleotides outside the gene matches: 8. DNA of the CDR3: TGTGCCAGCTCACCCTCCCTGGGACTAGCGGGCGCAGATACGCAGTATTTT. Translating it yields CASSPSLGLAGADTQYF.

This clonotype has at least ten counts. V is TRBV30 and J is TRBJ1-5; tentative D call: TRBD1 (5 bases). V gave up 1 base and J gave up 4 bases, with 8 bases separating them. Per the germline V gene, CDR1 is GTSNPN and CDR2 is SVGIG (reference sequence). CDR3 length: 13 amino acids. The CDR3 DNA is TGTGCCTGGAGTGGGGGACCTAATCAGCCCCAGCATTTT. Translating gives CAWSGGPNQPQHF.

A note on this clonotype: Since no conserved phenylalanine or tryptophan closes the CDR3, a read error is the likely cause. The rearrangement joins TRBV28 to TRBJ1-5, with no clear D. V dropped 7 bases and J dropped 9 bases, with 16 bases sitting between them. CDR1 and CDR2 (germline): MDHEN, SYDVKM. The CDR3 consists of 13 residues. The CDR3 loop reads CASTRSTAPPQHL. For the CDR3, the DNA is TGTGCCAGCACCCGAAGCACGGCACCGCCCCAGCATCTT.

This clonotype was observed many times. V is TRBV6-1 and J is TRBJ2-7, with 12 nucleotides matching TRBD1. Germline trimming cut 7 bases from V and 5 bases from J; bases unmatched to any gene: 6. CDR1 and CDR2 from the germline V gene are MNHNS and SASEGT. This CDR3 has 14 amino acids. CDR3 in amino acids: CASIHGTGGHEQYF. The CDR3 bases are TGTGCCAGCATTCACGGGACAGGGGGCCACGAGCAGTACTTC.

The chain combines TRBV6-1 with TRBJ1-5; D gene uncertain. Trimming shortened V by 6 bases and J by 3 bases, and 12 bases separated the two germline ends. Germline CDR1 reads MNHNS; CDR2 reads SASEGT. The CDR3 has 14 amino acids. The CDR3 region has the DNA TGTGCCAGCAGCCCCGACGGAACCAATCAGCCCCAGCATTTT. Protein sequence: CASSPDGTNQPQHF.

In this sample, this clonotype turned up a few times. The chain employs TRBV15 and TRBJ2-5; the D call may be TRBD1 or TRBD2 (6 bases each). V lost 1 base and J 2 bases, leaving 20 bases between the germline ends. This CDR3 has 18 amino acids. The germline V gene encodes CDR1 LNHNV and CDR2 YYDKDF (reference sequence). In DNA form, the CDR3 reads TGTGCCACCAGCAGAGGGGGGCTAGGGGTAGCGGTACAAGAGACCCAGTACTTC. Encoded protein: CATSRGGLGVAVQETQYF.

This clonotype was observed many times. The chain is built from TRBV28 and TRBJ2-7; D may be TRBD2 (6 bases). V was trimmed by 6 bases and J by 2 bases, leaving 17 bases between them. Germline-derived CDR1 and CDR2 are MDHEN and SYDVKM. There are 15 residues in the CDR3. The CDR3 bases are TGTGCCAGCAGGAGTATAGCGGACATGACCTACGAGCAGTACTTC. As protein: CASRSIADMTYEQYF.

CDR3 sequence (DNA): TGTGCCAGCAGTCCTACCTTGGGTAGCGGGAGTGACACCGGGGAGCTGTTTTTT. It specifies CASSPTLGSGSDTGELFF. The chain uses TRBV12-3 or TRBV12-4 and TRBJ2-2; 9 bases match TRBD2. J lost 3 bases, V lost 5 bases, and 13 bases had no gene match. This CDR3 contains 18 residues.

The table lists this clonotype with many counts. The chain uses TRBV10-3 and TRBJ2-3; D unclear. The ends were cut back, 3 bases at V and 0 bases at J, with 13 bases in the middle. Looked up from germline, CDR1 is ENHRY and CDR2 is SYGVKD. This CDR3 is 16 amino acids long. Here the CDR3 reads CAISDRDRGSTDTQYF. Written as DNA, the CDR3 is TGTGCCATCAGTGATCGTGACCGCGGAAGCACAGATACGCAGTATTTT.

This clonotype is a singleton in its sample. The J gene is TRBJ2-5, the V gene TRBV5-1; tentatively, D is TRBD2 (5 bases). Germline CDR1 is SGHRS and CDR2 is YFSETQ. V lost 2 bases to trimming and J lost 7 bases, with 15 bases between them. The CDR3 length is 14 residues. The DNA for the CDR3 is TGCGCCAGCAGCTTAGAGGGTCCCTGGGGGACCCAGTACTTC. Encoded protein: CASSLEGPWGTQYF. The complete variable domain, with remaining parts taken from reference TRBV5-1 and TRBJ2-5, reads KAGVTQTPRYLIKTRGQQVTLSCSPISGHRSVSWYQQTPGQGLQFLFEYFSETQRNKGNFPGRFSGRQFSNSRSEMNVSTLELGDSALYLCASSLEGPWGTQYFGPGTRLLVL.

In its sample, this clonotype was seen many times. The V gene is TRBV11-2, the J gene TRBJ1-4; TRBD1 aligns across 7 bases. CDR3 length equals 15 residues. CDR1 SGHAT and CDR2 FQNNGV come from the germline V gene. The V segment lost 3 bases and the J segment 5 bases; nucleotides outside the gene matches: 6. The CDR3 region is CASSLQQGTNEKLFF. The CDR3 nucleotides are TGTGCCAGCAGCTTGCAACAGGGGACCAATGAAAAACTGTTTTTT. Combining the CDR3 with reference TRBV11-2 and TRBJ1-4 gives the whole variable domain EAGVAQSPRYKIIEKRQSVAFWCNPISGHATLYWYQQILGQGPKLLIQFQNNGVVDDSQLPKDRFSAERLKGVDSTLKIQPAKLEDSAVYLCASSLQQGTNEKLFFGSGTQLSVL.

Ten or more counts support this clonotype. The CDR3 DNA reads TGTGCCAGCAGCCAAGGAGCCTCGCGGTCCACCGGGGAGCTGTTTTTT. Its protein is CASSQGASRSTGELFF. This rearrangement joins TRBV3-1 to TRBJ2-2; no clear D. The germline gives CDR1 LGHDT, CDR2 YNNKEL (reference sequence). V was pared by 1 base and J by 4 bases, with 13 bases between. The CDR3 covers 16 residues.

Ten or more counts support this clonotype. The chain is built from TRBV2 and TRBJ1-2, with D maybe TRBD1 (5 bases). The CDR3 sequence is 14 residues long. Germline CDR1 is SNHLY and CDR2 is FYNNEI. With 6 bases removed from V and 4 bases from J, the gap between germline ends came to 15 bases. This chain's CDR3 is CASRQGDGGYGYTF. For the CDR3, the DNA is TGTGCCAGCAGGCAGGGAGATGGTGGCTATGGCTACACCTTC.

The V call is TRBV27, the J call TRBJ2-1, with 10 bases aligning to TRBD1. CDR1 MNHEY and CDR2 SMNVEV come from the germline V gene (reference sequence). The CDR3 covers 16 residues. V dropped 4 bases and J dropped 11; count of bases not matched to a gene: 14. CDR3 nucleotide sequence: TGTGCCAGCAGTTCTGGCGCCGGGACAGGGGTTGTCAAGCAGTTCTTC. It is translated as CASSSGAGTGVVKQFF.

In its sample, this clonotype was seen many times. J is TRBJ2-1 and V is TRBV5-6; perhaps TRBD2 as D (6 bases). Germline V lookup: CDR1 SGHDT, CDR2 YYEEEE. V lost 5 bases and J lost 2, with 14 bases in between. The CDR3 runs to 15 residues. The CDR3 bases are TGTGCCAGCAGTTCCGTGCTAGCGCCCTACAATGAGCAGTTCTTC. Translating gives CASSSVLAPYNEQFF.

This clonotype was seen repeatedly, ten times or more. The CDR3 sequence: CASSPPGGSATQYF. The CDR3 DNA sequence: TGTGCCAGCAGCCCACCCGGGGGCTCCGCGACCCAGTACTTC. This chain connects TRBV7-3 to TRBJ2-5; D might be TRBD1 or TRBD2, each matching 6 bases. The V and J ends lost 5 bases and 7 bases respectively, with 17 bases between them. Germline lookup yields CDR1 SGHTA and CDR2 FQGTGA. The CDR3 loop spans 14 amino acids.

This clonotype appeared a few times. The chain uses TRBV9 and TRBJ1-4; tentative D call: TRBD1 (5 bases). The V gene lost 6 bases and the J gene lost 8 bases, with 17 bases spanning the gap. CDR3 size: 14 residues. Germline CDR1 SGDLS, CDR2 YYNGEE. CDR3 bases: TGTGCCAGCACCAGAGGGGTTGGGCACGAAAAACTGTTTTTT. It codes for CASTRGVGHEKLFF.

This clonotype was seen many times. CDR3 amino acids: CASRSGGSPLHF. The CDR3 coding sequence is TGTGCCAGCAGGAGCGGTGGCTCACCCCTCCACTTT. This chain connects TRBV28 to TRBJ1-6; D is undetermined. The CDR3 consists of 12 residues. V was pared by 6 bases and J by 10 bases, with 10 bases between. The germline CDR1 and CDR2 sequences are MDHEN and SYDVKM.

This sequence joins TRBV9 and TRBJ2-3; D possibly matches TRBD1 or TRBD2 (5 bases each). The CDR3 totals 14 residues. Germline V gene data show CDR1 as SGDLS and CDR2 as YYNGEE. The V end was cut by 0 bases, the J end by 6 bases, with 11 bases between. For the CDR3, the DNA is TGTGCCAGCAGCGTAGATTTCGGGGACGATACGCAGTATTTT. Protein product: CASSVDFGDDTQYF.

This clonotype has a count of ten or more. The chain employs TRBV11-2 and TRBJ2-1, with 9 bases matching TRBD2. Germline-derived CDR1 and CDR2 are SGHAT and FQNNGV. V was clipped by 6 bases and J by 9 bases; unmatched bases: 12. The CDR3 contains 15 residues. This CDR3 reads CASSTLGLAFGEQFF. CDR3 DNA: TGTGCCAGCAGTACATTGGGACTAGCATTCGGTGAGCAGTTCTTC.

In its sample, this clonotype was seen a few times. As DNA, the CDR3 is TGCGCCAGCAGCACCGGGACTAGCGGGGGAACAGATACGCAGTATTTT. It yields the protein CASSTGTSGGTDTQYF. The rearrangement joins TRBV5-1 to TRBJ2-3; TRBD2 aligns across 14 bases. The CDR3 extends over 16 amino acids. From germline, CDR1 is SGHRS and CDR2 YFSETQ. V shed 4 bases and J 3 bases; nucleotides not matched to a gene: 4.